This passage covers 13 T cell receptor beta chains from one sample sequenced in a study of blood T cell repertoires in COVID-19. Sequenced by immunoSEQ multiplex PCR; TCRdb stores in-frame clones only, minus some. The sample lists about 200,000 clones, roughly 89% seen once, with 2.2% in the top ten. The specimen was peripheral blood. Receptors originate from a man aged 30 to 39 who had recovered from COVID-19.

Only a few counts were recorded for this clone. The rearrangement links TRBV15 to TRBJ1-1, with D perhaps TRBD1 (5 bases). The CDR3 loop spans 13 amino acids. Germline V gene data show CDR1 as LNHNV and CDR2 as YYDKDF (reference sequence). The V end lost 1 base, the J end lost 5 bases, and 8 bases lay between the germline ends. In DNA, the CDR3 is TGTGCCACCAGCAGAGCCTACAGGACTGAAGCTTTCTTT. Protein sequence: CATSRAYRTEAFF.

V gene TRBV7-9 combines with J gene TRBJ1-1, with D possibly matching TRBD1 (5 bases). The CDR3 has 16 amino acids. Germline V CDR1 and CDR2: SEHNR, FQNEAQ (reference sequence). Trimming removed 2 bases from V and 3 bases from J, with 16 bases in between. The CDR3 DNA is TGTGCCAGCAGCTTAATCGCGTCAGGGCGACACACTGAAGCTTTCTTT. This codes for CASSLIASGRHTEAFF.

The chain combines TRBV28 with TRBJ2-2; D may be TRBD1 (6 bases). This CDR3 has 18 residues. Trimming removed 4 bases at V and 3 bases at J, with 21 bases between. Germline CDR1 and CDR2: MDHEN and SYDVKM. CDR3 nucleotides: TGTGCCAGCAGTTCACCGGCTAGACTCCAGGGGTACACCGGGGAGCTGTTTTTT. Translated: CASSSPARLQGYTGELFF.

This sequence joins TRBV18 and TRBJ1-6; 7 nucleotides agree with TRBD1. After removal of 3 bases from V and 10 bases from J, the junction contained 3 bases not matched to a gene. Germline V gene sequence: CDR1 KGHSH, CDR2 LQKENI. This CDR3 has 13 residues. This CDR3 is CASSPDRRSPLHF. The CDR3 DNA follows: TGTGCCAGCTCACCGGACAGGCGGTCACCCCTCCACTTT.

This chain links TRBV7-2 with TRBJ1-3; 7 nucleotides line up with TRBD1. CDR3 length: 15 residues. CDR1 and CDR2 (germline): SGHTA, FQGNSA. After removal of 3 bases from V and 8 bases from J, the junction contained 10 bases not matched to a gene. The CDR3 coding sequence is TGTGCCAGCAGCTTGGTATCGGACAGGTTTGACACCATATATTTT. This codes for CASSLVSDRFDTIYF.

This chain joins TRBV12-5 and TRBJ1-5; D is undetermined. The CDR3 contains 14 residues. With 3 bases removed from V and 7 bases from J, the gap between germline ends came to 13 bases. CDR1 and CDR2 from the germline V gene are LGHNT and FRNRAP. The CDR3 spells CASGFARGEQPQHF. DNA of the CDR3: TGTGCTAGTGGTTTCGCCCGCGGAGAGCAGCCCCAGCATTTT.

This clone turned up a few times. The chain joins TRBV6-1 to TRBJ1-4; D gene ambiguous. The CDR3 consists of 13 residues. Germline V lookup: CDR1 MNHNS, CDR2 SASEGT. V lost 0 bases, J lost 7 bases, and 6 bases lay in between. The CDR3 spells CASSEAQAEKLFF. DNA of the CDR3: TGTGCCAGCAGTGAAGCGCAGGCTGAAAAACTGTTTTTT.

The CDR3 reads CASSEVKGTGATEAFF. The CDR3 DNA follows: TGCGCCAGCAGTGAAGTAAAGGGGACAGGGGCCACTGAAGCTTTCTTT. V gene TRBV10-2 combines with J gene TRBJ1-1; 10 bases fit TRBD1. Germline trimming cut 3 bases from V and 4 bases from J; bases unmatched to any gene: 8. The germline V gene has CDR1 WSHSY and CDR2 SAAADI. The CDR3 length is 16 residues.

The chain recombines TRBV12-3 or TRBV12-4 with TRBJ1-2; the D is unclear. Trimming removed 3 bases at V and 4 bases at J, with 9 bases between. The CDR3 sequence is 13 residues long. The CDR3 nucleotides are TGTGCCAGCAGTTTGCAGGAAGCCTATGGCTACACCTTC. Translated: CASSLQEAYGYTF.

The chain combines TRBV5-1 with TRBJ1-2; the match to TRBD1 covers 9 bases. This CDR3 spans 18 amino acids. In germline, CDR1 is SGHRS, CDR2 YFSETQ. After removal of 6 bases from V and 4 bases from J, the junction contained 19 bases not matched to a gene. The CDR3 DNA follows: TGCGCCAGCATGCCCAGCCCGCCGGGACAGGGAGATGGCTATGGCTACACCTTC. Translation gives CASMPSPPGQGDGYGYTF.

The chain links TRBV6-5 to TRBJ1-5, with D unresolved. In germline, CDR1 is MNHEY, CDR2 SVGAGI. V was shortened by 6 bases and J by 5 bases, with 14 bases between the two germline ends. There are 14 residues in the CDR3. The CDR3 DNA is TGTGCCAGCAGGAGCAGACTCCCCGATCAGCCCCAGCATTTT. Translation gives CASRSRLPDQPQHF.

This chain uses TRBV10-2 with TRBJ2-7; 9 nucleotides line up with TRBD1. Unmatched junction bases numbered 7, after V lost 2 bases and J lost 2 bases. The CDR3 extends over 16 amino acids. In germline, CDR1 is WSHSY, CDR2 SAAADI. CDR3 region: CASSETDRGIAYEQYF. CDR3 DNA: TGCGCCAGCAGTGAGACAGACAGGGGGATCGCCTACGAGCAGTACTTC.

The rearrangement links TRBV14 to TRBJ1-2; TRBD1 matches at 7 bases. The CDR3 sequence is 13 residues long. The V and J ends lost 3 bases and 6 bases, in that order; junction bases with no gene match: 4. The germline CDR1 and CDR2 sequences are SGHDN and FVKESK. This CDR3 is CASSHRQGDGYTF. The CDR3 coding sequence is TGTGCCAGCAGCCATAGACAGGGTGATGGCTACACCTTC.